One and the same sample provided the 24 T cell receptor beta chains below, sequenced in a study of shared clonotypes between healthy human individuals. Naive-designated CD8 cells lacked CD45RO, were positively enriched for CCR7, and omitted terminally differentiated effector memory CD45RA+ cells. Using immunoSEQ multiplex PCR, the repertoire was profiled, and TCRdb retains in-frame clones only, with some absent. Seen here are 560,000 or so clones, roughly 96% observed once, and the top ten hold about 0.12%. Source material: naive CD8+ T cells sorted from blood. These TCRs come from a woman in her twenties or thirties in good health.

This clone appeared once. The rearrangement uses TRBV11-2 and TRBJ2-7; 13 bases map to TRBD2. CDR1 SGHAT and CDR2 FQNNGV come from the germline V gene. The trim removed 5 bases at V and 3 bases at J, leaving 7 bases unmatched. The CDR3 has 16 amino acids. Written as DNA, the CDR3 is TGTGCCAGCAGCGATTCGGGACTAGCGGGGTACTACGAGCAGTACTTC. This sequence encodes CASSDSGLAGYYEQYF.

The V gene is TRBV28, the J gene TRBJ2-5; 8 bases line up with TRBD2. The germline CDR1 and CDR2 sequences are MDHEN and SYDVKM. J lost 5 bases, V lost 5 bases, and 10 bases had no gene match. This CDR3 comprises 15 residues. The CDR3 sequence is CASSIQAGVLETQYF. Written as DNA, the CDR3 is TGTGCCAGCAGTATCCAAGCGGGAGTACTTGAGACCCAGTACTTC.

This clone is a singleton in its sample. The J gene is TRBJ1-5, the V gene TRBV28; 7 bases are a match to TRBD1. Germline V gene lookup returns CDR1 MDHEN and CDR2 SYDVKM. This CDR3 has 14 amino acids. V lost 6 bases and J lost 6; bases outside the gene matches: 8. The CDR3 here is CASRNRDRVQPQHF. CDR3 DNA sequence: TGTGCCAGCAGGAACCGGGACAGAGTTCAGCCCCAGCATTTT.

The chain is built from TRBV5-5 and TRBJ2-7, with TRBD2 matching 14 bases. Germline loops: CDR1 SGHKS, CDR2 YYEKEE (reference sequence). V lost 2 bases to trimming and J lost 4 bases; unmatched junction nucleotides: 2. CDR3 length: 15 residues. The CDR3 is CASSFGTSGRYEQYF. Written as DNA, the CDR3 is TGTGCCAGCAGCTTCGGGACTAGCGGGAGATACGAGCAGTACTTC. The complete variable domain, with remaining parts taken from reference TRBV5-5 and TRBJ2-7, reads DAGVTQSPTHLIKTRGQQVTLRCSPISGHKSVSWYQQVLGQGPQFIFQYYEKEERGRGNFPDRFSARQFPNYSSELNVNALLLGDSALYLCASSFGTSGRYEQYFGPGTRLTVT.

This chain joins TRBV7-2 and TRBJ2-7; 12 positions agree with TRBD2. The germline V gene encodes CDR1 SGHTA and CDR2 FQGNSA. CDR3 size: 14 residues. The junction had 5 bases not matched to a gene; V was cut back by 5 bases and J by 6 bases. Here the CDR3 reads CASSPSGRVAEQYF. The CDR3, as DNA: TGTGCCAGCAGCCCTAGCGGGAGGGTCGCCGAGCAGTACTTC.

The gene calls are TRBV2 and TRBJ2-3, with TRBD2 matching over 11 bases. CDR3 size: 16 residues. Trimming at V came to 6 bases and at J to 2 bases, leaving 7 bases not matched to a gene. CDR1 is SNHLY and CDR2 is FYNNEI in the germline V gene. The CDR3 nucleotides are TGTGCCAGCAGGGAGGCTAGCGGGAGGACCACAGATACGCAGTATTTT. Translating it yields CASREASGRTTDTQYF.

The V and J genes are TRBV28 and TRBJ1-2; D not certain. V lost 2 bases, J lost 3 bases, and 10 bases lay in between. Germline assignment: CDR1 MDHEN and CDR2 SYDVKM. The CDR3 runs to 14 residues. CDR3 DNA sequence: TGTGCCAGCAGTTTAGAAACCTTAGACTATGGCTACACCTTC. Its protein product is CASSLETLDYGYTF.

The chain links TRBV6-1 to TRBJ1-2; maybe TRBD1 (5 bases). The V gene's germline CDR1 is MNHNS and CDR2 SASEGT. V was pared by 8 bases and J by 8 bases, with 24 bases between. The CDR3 is 15 amino acids. The CDR3 protein is CASPVWGDTGWGYTF. CDR3 nucleotide sequence: TGTGCCAGCCCCGTTTGGGGGGATACGGGATGGGGCTACACCTTC.

This clone was counted once. The chain has TRBV27 and TRBJ2-7; TRBD2 aligns across 11 bases. V was clipped by 4 bases and J by 6 bases; unmatched bases: 29. This CDR3 region has 22 residues. From germline, CDR1 is MNHEY and CDR2 SMNVEV (reference sequence). The CDR3 region has the DNA TGTGCCAGCAGTTCCAAAAACACTCAAATCTATAGCGGGAGGGCCCCAAGAGTCGAGCAGTACTTC. Its protein is CASSSKNTQIYSGRAPRVEQYF.

The rearrangement joins TRBV5-6 to TRBJ2-4; D is possibly TRBD2 (6 bases). The CDR3 extends over 15 amino acids. Germline assignment: CDR1 SGHDT and CDR2 YYEEEE. Trimming stripped 5 bases from V and 0 bases from J, with 12 bases between. The CDR3 loop is CASSWSAGAKNIQYF. CDR3 DNA sequence: TGTGCCAGCAGTTGGTCAGCGGGAGCCAAAAACATTCAGTACTTC.

This sequence joins TRBV10-1 and TRBJ2-2; 8 nucleotides line up with TRBD2. The CDR3 covers 15 residues. V lost 8 bases and J lost 6; bases outside the gene matches: 11. Germline V gene lookup returns CDR1 WNHNN and CDR2 SYGVQD (reference sequence). This CDR3 reads CASSSGGLLAGELFF. For the CDR3, the DNA is TGCGCCAGCTCCTCGGGGGGGCTTTTGGCCGGGGAGCTGTTTTTT.

This chain uses TRBV4-1 with TRBJ1-3, with 9 bases that match TRBD1. The germline CDR1 and CDR2 sequences are MGHRA and YSYEKL. This CDR3 has 14 residues. V dropped 5 bases and J dropped 4; count of bases not matched to a gene: 3. The CDR3 DNA is TGCGCCAGCAGCGGACAGGGGTGGGGAAACACCATATATTTT. This sequence encodes CASSGQGWGNTIYF.

J is TRBJ1-4 and V is TRBV4-1; the D gene is possibly TRBD1 (5 bases). V lost 2 bases and J lost 4, with 11 bases in between. The CDR3 consists of 15 residues. Per germline, CDR1 MGHRA and CDR2 YSYEKL. The CDR3 region has the DNA TGCGCCAGCAGCCAACCGGGACTGCTTAATGAAAAACTGTTTTTT. Protein product: CASSQPGLLNEKLFF.

The J gene is TRBJ2-1, the V gene TRBV19; D is undetermined. The V gene lost 4 bases and the J gene lost 0 bases, with 7 bases spanning the gap. This CDR3 is built from 14 residues. CDR1 is LNHDA and CDR2 is SQIVND in the germline V gene (reference sequence). The CDR3 loop is CASSRDASYNEQFF. CDR3 sequence (DNA): TGTGCCAGTAGTAGGGATGCCTCCTACAATGAGCAGTTCTTC. The full variable domain, rest sourced from reference TRBV19 and TRBJ2-1, is DGGITQSPKYLFRKEGQNVTLSCEQNLNHDAMYWYRQDPGQGLRLIYYSQIVNDFQKGDIAEGYSVSREKKESFPLTVTSAQKNPTAFYLCASSRDASYNEQFFGPGTRLTVL.

V is TRBV29-1 and J is TRBJ2-7; 7 positions match TRBD1. The CDR3 is made up of 13 amino acids. Germline V lookup: CDR1 SQVTM, CDR2 ANQGSEA. Losses at the gene ends were 4 bases for V and 7 bases for J; bases not matched to a gene: 10. Written as DNA, the CDR3 is TGCAGCGTTGTAGGTCAGGGGGTCCGGGAGCAGTACTTC. Protein: CSVVGQGVREQYF.

The chain links TRBV19 to TRBJ1-2, with a possible D match to TRBD1 (6 bases). CDR1 LNHDA and CDR2 SQIVND come from the germline V gene (reference sequence). The CDR3 extends over 14 amino acids. V lost 10 bases and J 4 bases, leaving 19 bases between the germline ends. This CDR3 is CATSGVIDGYGYTF. CDR3 in DNA: TGTGCCACCTCAGGGGTGATAGATGGCTATGGCTACACCTTC.

This clone was observed a handful of times. This sequence joins TRBV7-9 and TRBJ1-2, with a possible D match to TRBD1 (6 bases). The CDR3 sequence is 15 residues long. Germline loops: CDR1 SEHNR, CDR2 FQNEAQ (reference sequence). Trimming took off 5 bases at V and 4 bases at J, with 17 bases between the two ends. Here the CDR3 DNA reads TGTGCCAGCAGCCCAGAGGGGGGACAACTCTATGGCTACACCTTC. Amino acids: CASSPEGGQLYGYTF.

The rearrangement joins TRBV4-1 to TRBJ2-5; 7 positions match TRBD1. V gave up 2 bases and J gave up 3 bases; unmatched junction bases: 15. Germline assignment: CDR1 MGHRA and CDR2 YSYEKL. The CDR3 consists of 18 residues. Here the CDR3 reads CASSQRYVHGTEKETQYF. The CDR3 coding sequence is TGCGCCAGCAGCCAAAGGTATGTACACGGGACAGAGAAAGAGACCCAGTACTTC.

The chain employs TRBV18 and TRBJ2-2; 10 bases map to TRBD1. V lost 9 bases, J lost 4 bases, and 11 bases stayed unmatched. CDR1 KGHSH and CDR2 LQKENI come from the germline V gene. The CDR3 covers 16 residues. The CDR3: CASTTGTGVATGELFF. Here the CDR3 DNA reads TGTGCCAGTACGACCGGGACAGGGGTAGCCACCGGGGAGCTGTTTTTT.

This clone came up once. The chain combines TRBV7-9 with TRBJ1-2; a possible D gene is TRBD1 (5 bases). The V gene lost 7 bases and the J gene lost 3 bases, with 12 bases spanning the gap. Germline V gene lookup returns CDR1 SEHNR and CDR2 FQNEAQ (reference sequence). The CDR3 extends over 13 amino acids. Here the CDR3 reads CASTPGGHYGYTF. CDR3 coding DNA: TGTGCCAGCACCCCCGGGGGACACTATGGCTACACCTTC.

The chain joins TRBV4-1 to TRBJ2-2; no clear D. Germline V gene data show CDR1 as MGHRA and CDR2 as YSYEKL. This CDR3 is built from 16 residues. The V end lost 3 bases, the J end lost 4 bases, and 15 bases lay between the germline ends. CDR3 in DNA: TGCGCCAGCAGCCAGAATCTAGGGTTGGGCACCGGGGAGCTGTTTTTT. This codes for CASSQNLGLGTGELFF.

The rearrangement uses TRBV29-1 and TRBJ2-1; a weak D match, TRBD2 (6 bases). CDR1 and CDR2 (germline): SQVTM, ANQGSEA. The V gene lost 4 bases and the J gene lost 4 bases, with 11 bases spanning the gap. This CDR3 has 13 amino acids. The CDR3 coding sequence is TGCAGCGTTGTGTTAGCGGAGTACAATGAGCAGTTCTTC. Protein sequence: CSVVLAEYNEQFF.

The chain carries TRBV11-2 and TRBJ2-5; D not resolved. The DNA end favors TRBJ2-7, so the J call may be wrong. Per germline, CDR1 SGHAT and CDR2 FQNNGV. The CDR3 covers 13 residues. The CDR3 region has the DNA TGTGCCAGCAGCTTAGGACTTGACTACGAGCAGTACTTC. Protein product: CASSLGLDYEQYF.

This chain uses TRBV15 with TRBJ2-1, with 7 bases identical to TRBD1. The CDR3 spans 12 residues. The germline V gene has CDR1 LNHNV and CDR2 YYDKDF (reference sequence). The V and J ends lost 4 bases and 7 bases, in that order; junction bases with no gene match: 1. The CDR3 sequence: CATSMTGNEQFF. The CDR3 bases are TGTGCCACCAGCATGACAGGGAATGAGCAGTTCTTC.